This T cell receptor (beta chain) was sequenced during a study of identical twins. Whole-study results and caveats: Out-of-frame sharing of TCR alpha in monozygotic twins was underestimated by models. Cross-sectional statistics, not tracking of the same donors, supported the conclusions. Low generation probability was overrepresented in out-of-frame alpha sequences shared by twins.

TCRdb processed the 5' RACE reads anew with MiXCR; each CDR3 protein has one entry. This table holds 200,000 to 250,000 distinct CDR3 sequences, 6% to 8.5% found once. CDR3 size: 12 residues. CDR1 is DFQATT and CDR2 is SNEGSKA in the germline V gene (reference sequence). J was trimmed by 2 bases and V by 6 bases; bases with no gene match: 4. In every case, the donor was a healthy Caucasian. Many counts were recorded for this clonotype. Its antigen is unidentified. Separately, the same data were catalogued under a study of yellow fever vaccine responses in identical twins.

Sequenced input: CD8+ T cells sorted from blood. The TCR comes from a woman aged 18-29 years in good health. V usage is TRBV20-1 and J usage is TRBJ2-7; 7 bases line up with TRBD1. The CDR3 coding sequence is TGCAGTGCGCGGACAGGCACCTACGAGCAGTACTTC. Residues: CSARTGTYEQYF.